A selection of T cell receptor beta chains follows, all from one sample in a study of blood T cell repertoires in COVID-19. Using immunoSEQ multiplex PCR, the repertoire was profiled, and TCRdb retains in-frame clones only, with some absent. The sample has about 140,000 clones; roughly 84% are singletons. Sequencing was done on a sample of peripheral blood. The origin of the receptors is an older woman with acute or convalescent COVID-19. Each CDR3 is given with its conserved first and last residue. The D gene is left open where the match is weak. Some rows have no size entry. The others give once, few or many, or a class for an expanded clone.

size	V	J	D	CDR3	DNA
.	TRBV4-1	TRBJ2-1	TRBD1	CASRAGQGSYNEQFF	TGCGCCAGCAGAGCAGGACAGGGATCCTACAATGAGCAGTTCTTC
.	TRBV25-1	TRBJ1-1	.	CASSGPGWATEAFF	TGTGCCAGCAGTGGACCAGGGTGGGCCACTGAAGCTTTCTTT
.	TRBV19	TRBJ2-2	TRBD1	CASSPGQVNTGELFF	TGTGCCAGTAGTCCCGGACAGGTAAACACCGGGGAGCTGTTTTTT
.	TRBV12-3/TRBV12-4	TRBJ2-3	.	CASSFLVLRTQYF	TGTGCCAGCAGTTTCTTGGTCCTCCGGACGCAGTATTTT
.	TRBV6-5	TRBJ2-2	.	CASSYSTGGLPGELFF	TGTGCCAGCAGTTACTCGACCGGAGGTTTGCCCGGGGAGCTGTTTTTT
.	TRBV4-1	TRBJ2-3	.	CASRRDPSTDTQYF	TGCGCCAGCCGGAGGGACCCTAGCACAGATACGCAGTATTTT
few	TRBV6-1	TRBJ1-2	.	CASSEGRGIYGYTF	TGTGCCAGCAGTGAAGGGAGAGGAATCTATGGCTACACCTTC
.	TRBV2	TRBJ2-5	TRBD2	CASRELLGDYRQETQYF	TGTGCCAGCAGAGAGTTGCTGGGGGACTATAGGCAAGAGACCCAGTACTTC
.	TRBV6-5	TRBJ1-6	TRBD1	CASSRTGVGTLHF	TGTGCCAGCAGCCGGACAGGGGTGGGAACCCTCCACTTT
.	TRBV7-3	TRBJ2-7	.	CASSLNGGSEQYF	TGTGCCAGCAGCTTAAACGGGGGAAGCGAGCAGTACTTC
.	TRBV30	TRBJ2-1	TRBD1	CAWSSTGGFNNEQFF	TGTGCCTGGAGTTCCACAGGGGGTTTCAACAATGAGCAGTTCTTC
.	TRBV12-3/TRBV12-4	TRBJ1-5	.	CASSPINQPQHF	TGTGCCAGCAGCCCAATCAATCAGCCCCAGCATTTT
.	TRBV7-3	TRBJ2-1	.	CASSSWGGRRVDEQFF	TGTGCCAGCAGCTCCTGGGGAGGCCGCCGGGTAGATGAGCAGTTCTTC
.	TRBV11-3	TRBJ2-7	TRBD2	CASSLEAGRYEQYF	TGTGCCAGCAGCTTAGAAGCGGGAAGGTACGAGCAGTACTTC
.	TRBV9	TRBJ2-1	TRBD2	CASRGTGGSYNEQFF	TGTGCCAGCAGGGGGACGGGAGGCTCCTACAATGAGCAGTTCTTC
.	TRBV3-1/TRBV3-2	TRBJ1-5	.	CASSQDRQGGQPQHF	TGTGCCAGCAGCCAAGATCGGCAGGGTGGCCAGCCCCAGCATTTT
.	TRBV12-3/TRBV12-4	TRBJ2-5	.	CANGETQYF	TGTGCCAACGGGGAGACCCAGTACTTC
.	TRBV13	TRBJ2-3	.	CASSLISLATDTQYF	TGTGCCAGCAGCCTGATCTCTTTGGCCACAGATACGCAGTATTTT
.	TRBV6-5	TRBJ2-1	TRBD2	CASSTLAGGPYEQFF	TGTGCCAGCAGTACCTTAGCGGGAGGGCCCTATGAGCAGTTCTTC
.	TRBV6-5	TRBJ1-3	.	CASSYSSAGSGNTIYF	TGTGCCAGCAGTTACTCGTCGGCGGGCTCTGGAAACACCATATATTTT
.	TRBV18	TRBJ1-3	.	CASSPPSGASGNTIYF	TGTGCCAGCTCACCACCATCCGGAGCCTCTGGAAACACCATATATTTT
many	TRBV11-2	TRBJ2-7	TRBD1	CASSVAPGQGYEQYF	TGTGCCAGCAGCGTTGCCCCCGGACAGGGCTACGAGCAGTACTTC
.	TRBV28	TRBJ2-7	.	CASSRGDYEQYF	TGTGCCAGCAGTCGCGGGGACTACGAGCAGTACTTC
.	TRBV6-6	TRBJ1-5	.	CASTEGSQPQHF	TGTGCCAGCACTGAGGGAAGTCAGCCCCAGCATTTT
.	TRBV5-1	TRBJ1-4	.	CASSTQGAANEKLFF	TGCGCCAGCAGTACCCAGGGTGCAGCTAATGAAAAACTGTTTTTT
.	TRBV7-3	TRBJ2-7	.	CASSRGPTYEQYF	TGTGCCAGCAGTAGGGGTCCCACCTACGAGCAGTACTTC
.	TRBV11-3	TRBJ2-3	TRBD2	CASSKGTSGSTQYF	TGTGCCAGCAGCAAAGGGACTAGCGGGAGCACGCAGTATTTT
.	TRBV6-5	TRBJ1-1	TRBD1	CASSSRQGAATEAFF	TGTGCCAGCAGTTCTAGACAGGGGGCGGCGACTGAAGCTTTCTTT
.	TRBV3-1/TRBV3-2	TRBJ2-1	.	CASGGRSLGEQFF	TGTGCCAGCGGGGGCCGATCCCTGGGTGAGCAGTTCTTC
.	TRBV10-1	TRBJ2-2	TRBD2	CASSEAGEMDTGELFF	TGCGCCAGCAGTGAGGCGGGGGAGATGGACACCGGGGAGCTGTTTTTT
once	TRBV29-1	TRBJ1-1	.	CSVAQGSTEAFF	TGCAGCGTTGCCCAGGGGAGCACTGAAGCTTTCTTT
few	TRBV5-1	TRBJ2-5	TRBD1	CASSLGAGGAGGTQYF	TGCGCCAGCAGCTTGGGAGCAGGGGGCGCGGGCGGGACCCAGTACTTC
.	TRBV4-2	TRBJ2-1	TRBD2	CASSQGTSGRGVGQFF	TGTGCCAGCAGCCAAGGGACTAGCGGGAGGGGAGTAGGGCAGTTCTTC
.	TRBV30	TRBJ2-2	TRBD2	CAWSASGRAGELFF	TGTGCCTGGAGTGCTAGCGGGAGGGCCGGGGAGCTGTTTTTT
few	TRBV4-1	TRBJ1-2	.	CASSQDPSEQNYGYTF	TGCGCCAGCAGCCAAGATCCCTCGGAACAGAACTATGGCTACACCTTC
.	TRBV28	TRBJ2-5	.	CASSPQLRGRGETQYF	TGTGCCAGCAGTCCACAACTTCGCGGGCGAGGGGAGACCCAGTACTTC
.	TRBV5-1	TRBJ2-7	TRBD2	CASSRGTSGDIRKQYF	TGCGCCAGCAGCAGAGGGACTAGCGGGGACATACGAAAGCAGTACTTC
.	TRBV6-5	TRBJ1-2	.	CASSLGRVDYGYTF	TGTGCCAGCAGCTTAGGCAGGGTGGACTATGGCTACACCTTC
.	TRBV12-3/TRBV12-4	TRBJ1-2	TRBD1	CASRPTGGGGYTF	TGTGCCAGCAGACCAACAGGGGGCGGCGGCTACACCTTC
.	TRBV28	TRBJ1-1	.	CASSRRRVGPPYAFF	TGTGCCAGCAGTCGACGCAGGGTGGGGCCGCCCTACGCTTTCTTT
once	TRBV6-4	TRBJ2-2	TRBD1	CASSLTGENTGELFF	TGTGCCAGCAGCCTCACAGGGGAGAACACCGGGGAGCTGTTTTTT
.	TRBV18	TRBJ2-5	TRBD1	CASSPATGGRETQYF	TGTGCCAGCTCACCGGCGACAGGGGGTCGCGAGACCCAGTACTTC
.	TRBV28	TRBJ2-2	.	CASSTGWAGELFF	TGTGCCAGCAGCACAGGGTGGGCCGGGGAGCTGTTTTTT
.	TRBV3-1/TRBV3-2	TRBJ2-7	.	CASSQNRPGVGYEQYF	TGTGCCAGCAGCCAAAACCGGCCGGGGGTCGGGTACGAGCAGTACTTC
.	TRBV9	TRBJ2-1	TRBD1	CASSLGQGRYNEQFF	TGTGCCAGCAGCCTAGGACAGGGCCGATACAATGAGCAGTTCTTC
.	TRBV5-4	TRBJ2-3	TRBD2	CASSLGGTSAHTDTQYF	TGTGCCAGCAGCTTGGGTGGGACTAGCGCTCACACAGATACGCAGTATTTT
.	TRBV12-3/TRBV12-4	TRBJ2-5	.	CASSLGGEETQYF	TGTGCCAGCAGTTTAGGGGGAGAGGAGACCCAGTACTTC
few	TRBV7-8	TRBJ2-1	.	CASSYGGGGYNEQFF	TGTGCCAGCAGCTACGGGGGAGGGGGGTACAATGAGCAGTTCTTC
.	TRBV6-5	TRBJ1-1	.	CASTLTGEGTEAFF	TGTGCCAGCACCCTTACGGGGGAGGGGACTGAAGCTTTCTTT